This passage covers 8 T cell receptor beta chains from one sample sequenced in a study of blood T cell repertoires in COVID-19. TCRdb keeps only in-frame clones here, not all; method: immunoSEQ multiplex PCR. The table has about 250,000 clones, 65% to 90% seen once. The specimen was PBMCs or T cells enriched from blood (not recorded which). The receptor source for this set is a woman in her forties or fifties with acute COVID-19.

The rearrangement links TRBV6-5 to TRBJ2-2; D may be TRBD1 (5 bases). CDR3 size: 13 residues. Trimming pared 8 bases from V and 2 bases from J, leaving 9 bases between. CDR1 and CDR2 (germline): MNHEY, SVGAGI. The CDR3 bases are TGTGCCAGCCTGGACACAAACACCGGGGAGCTGTTTTTT. Residues: CASLDTNTGELFF.

The chain has TRBV11-2 and TRBJ1-1; no clear D gene. V lost 6 bases and J lost 5, with 22 bases in between. Germline-derived CDR1 and CDR2 are SGHAT and FQNNGV. CDR3 length equals 16 residues. DNA of the CDR3: TGTGCCAGCAGTTCCCCCCTTGGCACAAAGAGGACTGAAGCTTTCTTT. Its protein product is CASSSPLGTKRTEAFF. Drawing the rest from reference TRBV11-2 and TRBJ1-1, the complete variable domain is EAGVAQSPRYKIIEKRQSVAFWCNPISGHATLYWYQQILGQGPKLLIQFQNNGVVDDSQLPKDRFSAERLKGVDSTLKIQPAKLEDSAVYLCASSSPLGTKRTEAFFGQGTRLTVV.

This chain uses TRBV2 with TRBJ1-5, with a tentative D call TRBD1 (6 bases). Germline assignment: CDR1 SNHLY and CDR2 FYNNEI. There are 14 residues in the CDR3. Trimming removed 6 bases from V and 5 bases from J, with 14 bases in between. The CDR3 coding sequence is TGTGCCAGCAGACCAGACAGGTTCGATCAGCCCCAGCATTTT. Protein product: CASRPDRFDQPQHF.

V and J are TRBV9 and TRBJ2-7, with TRBD2 identical over 9 bases. CDR1 is SGDLS, CDR2 YYNGEE, per germline. The CDR3 extends over 15 amino acids. V gave up 0 bases and J gave up 4 bases; unmatched junction bases: 5. CDR3 residues: CASSVGASGEYEQYF. The DNA of the CDR3 is TGTGCCAGCAGCGTAGGGGCTAGCGGGGAGTACGAGCAGTACTTC.

CDR3 sequence: CASSLASGGADEQFF. The CDR3 coding sequence is TGCGCCAGCAGCTTGGCCAGCGGGGGGGCCGATGAGCAGTTCTTC. The rearrangement joins TRBV5-1 to TRBJ2-1; 10 bases map to TRBD2. Losses at the gene ends were 0 bases for V and 8 bases for J; bases not matched to a gene: 5. Per germline, CDR1 SGHRS and CDR2 YFSETQ. CDR3 length: 15 amino acids.

This clone was counted once. The chain couples TRBV2 to TRBJ2-3, with TRBD1 as a possible D gene (6 bases). Germline loops: CDR1 SNHLY, CDR2 FYNNEI. This CDR3 has 20 amino acids. Between the trimmed V and J ends, which lost 0 bases and 3 bases, there was a span of 25 bases. The CDR3 DNA follows: TGTGCCAGCAGTGAAGCGGTAGGGACAAAGCATTTTTCTAAAACAGATACGCAGTATTTT. It translates to CASSEAVGTKHFSKTDTQYF.

The genes are TRBV30 and TRBJ2-5; a weak D match, TRBD2 (5 bases). Germline loops: CDR1 GTSNPN, CDR2 SVGIG (reference sequence). This CDR3 is 12 amino acids long. V was trimmed by 3 bases and J by 4 bases, leaving 9 bases between them. The CDR3 sequence is CAWRGSGETQYF. CDR3 sequence (DNA): TGTGCCTGGAGGGGCAGCGGAGAGACCCAGTACTTC. Combining the CDR3 with reference TRBV30 and TRBJ2-5 gives the whole variable domain SQTIHQWPATLVQPVGSPLSLECTVEGTSNPNLYWYRQAAGRGLQLLFYSVGIGQISSEVPQNLSASRPQDRQFILSSKKLLLSDSGFYLCAWRGSGETQYFGPGTRLLVL.

A remark on this clone: A junction end diverges from the germline sequence, so it may reflect a read error. The rearrangement uses TRBV5-1 and TRBJ2-7; D not certain. CDR3 length: 15 residues. Germline CDR1 SGHRS, CDR2 YFSETQ. CDR3 nucleotides: TGCGCCAGCAGCTTGGCCTATACCCCCCCCTATGAGCAGTACTTC. Translating it yields CASSLAYTPPYEQYF. The whole variable domain, remainder taken from reference TRBV5-1 and TRBJ2-7, is KAGVTQTPRYLIKTRGQQVTLSCSPISGHRSVSWYQQTPGQGLQFLFEYFSETQRNKGNFPGRFSGRQFSNSRSEMNVSTLELGDSALYLCASSLAYTPPYEQYFGPGTRLTVT.